This entry lists 32 T cell receptor beta chains sequenced from one sample in a study of T-cell reconstitution after alpha-beta-depleted transplantation in children. The authors prepared the TCRbeta library with unique molecular identifiers. TCRdb ran MiXCR on the PCR reads and lists one entry per CDR3 protein. The profile shows about 470,000 distinct CDR3 sequences, around two fifths of them singletons. This material consisted of PBMCs, taken before TCRalphabeta/CD19-depleted stem cell transplant. The origin of the receptors is a girl aged 2 to 10 with aplastic anemia, due to receive a stem cell transplant.

In this sample, this clonotype turned up once. This sequence joins TRBV20-1 and TRBJ2-3; D is unclear. CDR3 size: 12 residues. CDR1 DFQATT and CDR2 SNEGSKA come from the germline V gene (reference sequence). V was cut by 6 bases and J by 5 bases, with 12 bases left in between. CDR3 amino acids: CSAPDAGDTQYF. The DNA for the CDR3 is TGCAGTGCGCCGGACGCTGGAGATACGCAGTATTTT.

This clonotype was seen only a few times. The chain couples TRBV7-3 to TRBJ2-3; 15 nucleotides match TRBD2. CDR1 is SGHTA and CDR2 is FQGTGA in the germline V gene. After removal of 5 bases from V and 3 bases from J, the junction contained 3 bases not matched to a gene. This CDR3 has 16 amino acids. The DNA for the CDR3 is TGTGCCAGCAGCGTCGGGACTAGCGGGGGGACAGATACGCAGTATTTT. The encoded protein is CASSVGTSGGTDTQYF.

The rearrangement uses TRBV28 and TRBJ2-3, with D unclear. This CDR3 is 15 amino acids long. Germline CDR1 is MDHEN and CDR2 is SYDVKM. Trimming left V 2 bases short and J 1 base short, with 10 bases between. The CDR3 sequence is CASSLKPTGTDTQYF. The DNA of the CDR3 is TGTGCCAGCAGTTTAAAACCAACTGGCACAGATACGCAGTATTTT. Supplemented by reference TRBV28 and TRBJ2-3, the full variable domain reads DVKVTQSSRYLVKRTGEKVFLECVQDMDHENMFWYRQDPGLGLRLIYFSYDVKMKEKGDIPEGYSVSREKKERFSLILESASTNQTSMYLCASSLKPTGTDTQYFGPGTRLTVL.

CDR3 protein: CSAQTSGEDTQYF. CDR3 nucleotides: TGCAGTGCTCAGACTAGCGGGGAAGATACGCAGTATTTT. V is TRBV20-1 and J is TRBJ2-3; 11 nucleotides match TRBD2. The length of the CDR3 is 13 residues. CDR1 and CDR2 (germline): DFQATT, SNEGSKA (reference sequence). J lost 5 bases, V lost 5 bases, and 3 bases had no gene match.

This sequence joins TRBV20-1 and TRBJ2-7; D uncertain. CDR1 DFQATT and CDR2 SNEGSKA come from the germline V gene (reference sequence). Trimming stripped 3 bases from V and 3 bases from J, with 9 bases between. This CDR3 spans 12 amino acids. In DNA form, the CDR3 reads TGCAGTGCTAGTGGTGGCGTCTACGAGCAGTACTTC. Protein product: CSASGGVYEQYF.

The chain carries TRBV29-1 and TRBJ2-3; 15 positions match TRBD2. Germline trimming cut 7 bases from V and 4 bases from J; bases unmatched to any gene: 6. CDR1 is SQVTM and CDR2 is ANQGSEA in the germline V gene. The CDR3 has 15 amino acids. CDR3 DNA sequence: TGCAGCGCCATGAGGACTAGCGGGAGGGCAGATACGCAGTATTTT. It is translated as CSAMRTSGRADTQYF.

This clonotype was seen at least ten times. The chain employs TRBV11-2 and TRBJ1-2; no clear D gene. Trimming shortened V by 4 bases and J by 4 bases, and 10 bases separated the two germline ends. The germline gives CDR1 SGHAT, CDR2 FQNNGV. The CDR3 totals 13 residues. CDR3 bases: TGTGCCAGCAGCTCTTTCGCGAGCTATGGCTACACCTTC. It yields the protein CASSSFASYGYTF.

The gene calls are TRBV20-1 and TRBJ2-3; 8 bases are a match to TRBD2. Per germline, CDR1 DFQATT and CDR2 SNEGSKA (reference sequence). J gave up 2 bases and V 1 base, and 8 bases lay outside the gene matches. CDR3 length: 16 residues. CDR3 sequence: CSARVPRLAITDTQYF. The DNA of the CDR3 is TGCAGTGCTAGAGTCCCTCGACTAGCGATCACAGATACGCAGTATTTT.

In this sample, this clonotype turned up once. The rearrangement joins TRBV6-5 to TRBJ2-5, with TRBD2 identical over 7 bases. In germline, CDR1 is MNHEY, CDR2 SVGAGI. This CDR3 has 12 amino acids. V was pared by 5 bases and J by 6 bases, with 3 bases of the junction left unmatched. The CDR3 is CASSGTKKTQYF. The CDR3 DNA reads as TGTGCCAGCAGTGGGACTAAGAAGACCCAGTACTTC.

V is TRBV20-1 and J is TRBJ2-7; the match to TRBD1 covers 8 bases. The CDR3 length is 14 residues. CDR1 is DFQATT and CDR2 is SNEGSKA in the germline V gene (reference sequence). Unmatched junction bases numbered 10, after V lost 6 bases and J lost 3 bases. The CDR3 DNA follows: TGCAGTGCCCTACCAGGGGGCCGACACTACGAGCAGTACTTC. Translation gives CSALPGGRHYEQYF.

This chain uses TRBV10-2 with TRBJ2-1, with 12 bases fitting TRBD2. The CDR3 extends over 14 amino acids. Unmatched junction bases numbered 3, after V lost 5 bases and J lost 7 bases. CDR1 is WSHSY, CDR2 SAAADI, per germline. CDR3 amino acids: CASSLAGGPNEQFF. CDR3 DNA sequence: TGCGCCAGCAGTCTAGCGGGAGGGCCAAATGAGCAGTTCTTC.

This chain connects TRBV20-1 to TRBJ2-5, with D possibly TRBD1 on 5 matching bases. Germline-derived CDR1 and CDR2 are DFQATT and SNEGSKA (reference sequence). The CDR3 loop spans 12 amino acids. Trimming took off 7 bases at V and 5 bases at J, with 14 bases between the two ends. The CDR3 nucleotides are TGCAGTGTTGGGGCCGGACGGGAGACCCAGTACTTC. It yields the protein CSVGAGRETQYF.

The chain uses TRBV5-1 and TRBJ1-2; tentative D call: TRBD1 (6 bases). Germline V gives CDR1 SGHRS, CDR2 YFSETQ. This CDR3 has 12 amino acids. V lost 3 bases and J 5 bases, leaving 8 bases between the germline ends. The CDR3 nucleotides are TGCGCCAGCAGCTCTCAGGGGTATGGCTACACCTTC. This codes for CASSSQGYGYTF.

This chain connects TRBV7-3 to TRBJ2-1, with 10 bases that match TRBD2. This CDR3 region has 17 residues. The germline CDR1 and CDR2 sequences are SGHTA and FQGTGA. Trimming at V came to 0 bases and at J to 4 bases, leaving 6 bases not matched to a gene. The CDR3 DNA reads as TGTGCCAGCAGCTTAACACCCGGGACTAGCGATTACAATGAGCAGTTCTTC. This sequence encodes CASSLTPGTSDYNEQFF. The full variable domain, in which reference TRBV7-3 and TRBJ2-1 provide the parts outside the CDR3, is GAGVSQTPSNKVTEKGKYVELRCDPISGHTALYWYRQSLGQGPEFLIYFQGTGAADDSGLPNDRFFAVRPEGSVSTLKIQRTERGDSAVYLCASSLTPGTSDYNEQFFGPGTRLTVL.

The chain links TRBV7-9 to TRBJ2-7; the match to TRBD2 covers 7 bases. CDR3 length: 14 amino acids. Per germline, CDR1 SEHNR and CDR2 FQNEAQ (reference sequence). V gave up 5 bases and J gave up 3 bases; unmatched junction bases: 7. CDR3 region: CASSPTSAHYEQYF. In nucleotides, the CDR3 is TGTGCCAGCAGCCCTACTAGCGCACACTACGAGCAGTACTTC.

V usage is TRBV6-1 and J usage is TRBJ2-2, with 9 positions matching TRBD1. After removal of 6 bases from V and 6 bases from J, the junction contained 5 bases not matched to a gene. The CDR3 covers 14 residues. The V gene's germline CDR1 is MNHNS and CDR2 SASEGT. The CDR3 nucleotides read TGTGCCAGCAGCCCGGACAGGGGTGCCGGGGAGCTGTTTTTT. Translated, it gives CASSPDRGAGELFF.

This clonotype was found a few times. V is TRBV11-2 and J is TRBJ2-7; D tentatively fits TRBD1 or TRBD2 (6 bases each). The CDR3 contains 15 residues. The germline V gene has CDR1 SGHAT and CDR2 FQNNGV. Deletions cut 1 base from V and 3 bases from J, with 13 bases between. The CDR3 protein is CASSLGAGGGYEQYF. CDR3 bases: TGTGCCAGCAGCTTAGGAGCCGGGGGCGGCTACGAGCAGTACTTC.

V gene TRBV29-1 combines with J gene TRBJ1-1; unclear D gene. Trimming removed 7 bases from V and 7 bases from J, with 16 bases in between. This CDR3 contains 12 residues. Germline CDR1 is SQVTM and CDR2 is ANQGSEA. The CDR3 bases are TGCAGCGCAGAAGCAGACCGACTTGAAGCTTTCTTT. Translated: CSAEADRLEAFF. Full variable domain (rest looked up from reference TRBV29-1 and TRBJ1-1): SAVISQKPSRDICQRGTSLTIQCQVDSQVTMMFWYRQQPGQSLTLIATANQGSEATYESGFVIDKFPISRPNLTFSTLTVSNMSPEDSSIYLCSAEADRLEAFFGQGTRLTVV.

This clonotype was recorded many times. The chain is built from TRBV5-1 and TRBJ2-2; D is perhaps TRBD2 (6 bases). V lost 6 bases and J 0 bases, leaving 12 bases between the germline ends. CDR1 is SGHRS, CDR2 YFSETQ, per germline. This CDR3 is 15 amino acids long. This CDR3 is CASKEGSTNTGELFF. DNA for the CDR3: TGCGCCAGCAAGGAGGGATCCACGAACACCGGGGAGCTGTTTTTT.

This clonotype came up a few times. This chain joins TRBV19 and TRBJ2-4; 7 bases map to TRBD1. The CDR3 covers 15 residues. V dropped 5 bases and J dropped 3; count of bases not matched to a gene: 7. Germline CDR1 reads LNHDA; CDR2 reads SQIVND (reference sequence). The CDR3 DNA follows: TGTGCCAGTAGTCCTCCGGGACAGCTCAAAAACATTCAGTACTTC. Amino acid sequence: CASSPPGQLKNIQYF.

This clonotype was observed many times. V usage is TRBV20-1 and J usage is TRBJ2-1, with 9 nucleotides matching TRBD2. The CDR3 spans 15 residues. The germline CDR1 and CDR2 sequences are DFQATT and SNEGSKA (reference sequence). V was pared by 4 bases and J by 7 bases, with 11 bases of the junction left unmatched. This CDR3 is CSATGGRGFGNEQFF. The CDR3 DNA reads as TGCAGTGCTACAGGCGGGAGGGGTTTTGGGAATGAGCAGTTCTTC.

This clonotype occurred a few times. The genes are TRBV3-1 and TRBJ2-1; 11 nucleotides align to TRBD1. The CDR3 is 16 amino acids. CDR1 and CDR2 (germline): LGHDT, YNNKEL (reference sequence). Trimming removed 3 bases from V and 4 bases from J; junction bases left unmatched: 5. CDR3 bases: TGTGCCAGCAGCCATGATAGGGACAGGGGGTACAATGAGCAGTTCTTC. This translates into CASSHDRDRGYNEQFF.

J is TRBJ2-3 and V is TRBV9; D is perhaps TRBD2 (6 bases). This CDR3 has 17 amino acids. CDR1 is SGDLS and CDR2 is YYNGEE in the germline V gene. V gave up 1 base and J gave up 0 bases, with 15 bases separating them. Here the CDR3 reads CASSVMEGPPSTDTQYF. The CDR3 DNA follows: TGTGCCAGCAGCGTAATGGAGGGACCCCCTAGCACAGATACGCAGTATTTT.

There are many counts of this clonotype. This rearrangement joins TRBV20-1 to TRBJ2-7; tentatively, D is TRBD2 (6 bases). The V gene's germline CDR1 is DFQATT and CDR2 SNEGSKA (reference sequence). This CDR3 has 14 amino acids. V was shortened by 3 bases and J by 0 bases, with 12 bases between the two germline ends. CDR3 in amino acids: CSASKGGNSYEQYF. The CDR3 nucleotides are TGCAGTGCTAGTAAGGGCGGGAACTCCTACGAGCAGTACTTC.

V is TRBV20-1 and J is TRBJ2-7, with 7 bases lining up with TRBD2. V lost 3 bases, J lost 0 bases, and 11 bases stayed unmatched. Germline V gives CDR1 DFQATT, CDR2 SNEGSKA (reference sequence). The CDR3 runs 16 residues. The CDR3: CSASLPSGGSSYEQYF. As DNA, the CDR3 is TGCAGTGCTAGCTTACCTAGCGGAGGGAGCTCCTACGAGCAGTACTTC.

The CDR3 spells CASRAGGGIGYNEQFF. CDR3 coding DNA: TGTGCCAGCAGAGCGGGGGGCGGGATCGGCTACAATGAGCAGTTCTTC. V gene TRBV6-2 or TRBV6-3 combines with J gene TRBJ2-1, with 9 bases matching TRBD2. Germline values: CDR1 MNHEY, CDR2 SVGEGT. V trimming: 6 bases; J trimming: 3 bases; junction bases outside the gene matches: 9. The CDR3 contains 16 residues.

This rearrangement joins TRBV12-3 or TRBV12-4 to TRBJ1-4; no clear D gene. This CDR3 has 12 amino acids. Trimming cost V 6 bases and J 8 bases, with 10 bases left between them. The CDR3 region is CASSPMVEKLFF. The CDR3 region has the DNA TGTGCCAGCAGCCCAATGGTGGAAAAACTGTTTTTT.

This clonotype was counted a single time. The chain couples TRBV29-1 to TRBJ2-5, with a possible D match to TRBD1 (6 bases). V lost 2 bases and J lost 5, with 18 bases in between. CDR1 and CDR2 (germline): SQVTM, ANQGSEA. The CDR3 spans 15 residues. CDR3 sequence reads: CSVETWGRSSETQYF. DNA of the CDR3: TGCAGCGTTGAAACATGGGGGCGAAGTTCCGAGACCCAGTACTTC.

This chain connects TRBV18 to TRBJ1-1; D possibly corresponds to TRBD1 (5 bases). The length of the CDR3 is 11 residues. Trimming cost V 4 bases and J 5 bases, with 5 bases left between them. The germline CDR1 and CDR2 sequences are KGHSH and LQKENI. CDR3 in amino acids: CASSQGTEAFF. The CDR3 nucleotides are TGTGCCAGCTCACAGGGGACTGAAGCTTTCTTT.

The J gene is TRBJ2-7, the V gene TRBV12-3 or TRBV12-4; TRBD1 aligns across 8 bases. The V and J ends lost 5 bases and 6 bases, in that order; junction bases with no gene match: 9. The CDR3 is 14 amino acids. The CDR3 protein is CASSAYRGSSEQYF. In DNA, the CDR3 is TGTGCCAGCAGTGCCTACAGGGGGTCCAGCGAGCAGTACTTC.

This clonotype has more than one count but fewer than ten. V and J are TRBV6-5 and TRBJ1-1; no definite D call. Deletions cut 3 bases from V and 0 bases from J, with 11 bases between. Germline CDR1 MNHEY, CDR2 SVGAGI. The CDR3 sequence is 15 residues long. CDR3 protein: CASSYDAGLNTEAFF. Here the CDR3 DNA reads TGTGCCAGCAGTTATGATGCCGGATTGAACACTGAAGCTTTCTTT.

This clonotype was seen at least ten times. This chain connects TRBV20-1 to TRBJ2-7; TRBD2 matches at 9 bases. This CDR3 is built from 14 residues. The germline V gene encodes CDR1 DFQATT and CDR2 SNEGSKA (reference sequence). V lost 3 bases and J lost 4; bases outside the gene matches: 7. The CDR3 region is CSARNSGSAYEQYF. The CDR3 coding sequence is TGCAGTGCTAGGAATAGCGGGAGTGCTTACGAGCAGTACTTC.